Below are 29 T cell receptor beta chains sequenced from a single sample in a study of cytomegalovirus exposure and HLA in healthy donors. Clones were read by immunoSEQ multiplex PCR, and TCRdb kept only the in-frame ones, dropping some. The table has approximately 120,000 clones, around 90% seen once. Sequencing was performed on PBMCs. The receptors here all came from a woman aged 18-29 years in good health and CMV-seronegative.

CDR3: CASSKTTGGPQETQYF. As DNA, the CDR3 is TGTGCCAGTAGTAAAACAACAGGGGGTCCCCAAGAGACCCAGTACTTC. The chain couples TRBV19 to TRBJ2-5; TRBD1 matches at 8 bases. Germline V gene data show CDR1 as LNHDA and CDR2 as SQIVND (reference sequence). The CDR3 sequence is 16 residues long. Trimming removed 4 bases from V and 1 base from J; junction bases left unmatched: 8.

The chain employs TRBV30 and TRBJ2-7; TRBD2 matches 8 bases. The CDR3 length is 15 residues. CDR1 and CDR2 (germline): GTSNPN, SVGIG (reference sequence). The trim removed 1 base at V and 5 bases at J, leaving 10 bases unmatched. The CDR3 DNA follows: TGTGCCTGGAGTGCCCTTGGGCGGGAGGACCACGAGCAGTACTTC. Its protein product is CAWSALGREDHEQYF.

The chain links TRBV30 to TRBJ1-1; 7 bases match TRBD1. The V gene's germline CDR1 is GTSNPN and CDR2 SVGIG (reference sequence). The CDR3 sequence is 13 residues long. V lost 7 bases to trimming and J lost 6 bases; unmatched junction nucleotides: 11. In DNA form, the CDR3 reads TGTGCCTCCACAGGGGTGAGGTTTGCTGAAGCTTTCTTT. This encodes CASTGVRFAEAFF. Looking up the rest from reference TRBV30 and TRBJ1-1 gives the full variable domain: SQTIHQWPATLVQPVGSPLSLECTVEGTSNPNLYWYRQAAGRGLQLLFYSVGIGQISSEVPQNLSASRPQDRQFILSSKKLLLSDSGFYLCASTGVRFAEAFFGQGTRLTVV.

In the case of this clone: The same CDR3 can be traced to other DNA sequences in this sample. Here the CDR3 DNA reads TGTGCCTGGAGTGTACAGGGCGCTCAGCCCCAGCATTTT. Translated: CAWSVQGAQPQHF. The J gene is TRBJ1-5, the V gene TRBV30; possible D gene TRBD1, 6 bases. CDR3 length equals 13 residues. Trimming took off 0 bases at V and 6 bases at J, with 9 bases between the two ends. CDR1 and CDR2 (germline): GTSNPN, SVGIG (reference sequence). Full variable domain (rest looked up from reference TRBV30 and TRBJ1-5): SQTIHQWPATLVQPVGSPLSLECTVEGTSNPNLYWYRQAAGRGLQLLFYSVGIGQISSEVPQNLSASRPQDRQFILSSKKLLLSDSGFYLCAWSVQGAQPQHFGDGTRLSIL.

The table lists this clone with a count of one. The chain recombines TRBV9 with TRBJ2-7, with a possible D match to TRBD2 (6 bases). Between the trimmed V and J ends, which lost 3 bases and 5 bases, there was a span of 15 bases. The CDR3 totals 14 residues. CDR1 and CDR2 (germline): SGDLS, YYNGEE. In DNA, the CDR3 is TGTGCCAGCAGCGCGGGACTCCCCAGGGACGAGCAGTACTTC. It is translated as CASSAGLPRDEQYF.

The chain uses TRBV4-1 and TRBJ1-1, with 9 bases matching TRBD1. J gave up 5 bases and V 0 bases, and 10 bases lay outside the gene matches. From germline, CDR1 is MGHRA and CDR2 YSYEKL. The CDR3 consists of 17 residues. As DNA, the CDR3 is TGCGCCAGCAGCCAAGATAGATCGGACAGGGGAAGGACTGAAGCTTTCTTT. This sequence encodes CASSQDRSDRGRTEAFF.

The rearrangement links TRBV4-2 to TRBJ2-3, with TRBD2 matching over 11 bases. The CDR3 spans 16 residues. V lost 4 bases, J lost 6 bases, and 9 bases stayed unmatched. Germline CDR1 and CDR2: LGHNA and YNFKEQ. CDR3 DNA sequence: TGTGCCAGCAGCCTTTCTACTAGCGGGGGAACCGATACGCAGTATTTT. Amino acid sequence: CASSLSTSGGTDTQYF.

V and J are TRBV7-9 and TRBJ2-3; no definite D call. Germline V lookup: CDR1 SEHNR, CDR2 FQNEAQ (reference sequence). The CDR3 sequence is 12 residues long. The V and J ends lost 8 bases and 4 bases respectively, with 10 bases between them. CDR3 sequence: CASGLEPDTQYF. The CDR3 region has the DNA TGTGCCAGCGGGCTGGAACCAGATACGCAGTATTTT.

The gene calls are TRBV12-5 and TRBJ2-3; D is uncertain. There are 14 residues in the CDR3. The V gene lost 2 bases and the J gene lost 0 bases, with 6 bases spanning the gap. Germline loops: CDR1 LGHNT, CDR2 FRNRAP. In DNA, the CDR3 is TGTGCTAGTGGTTTGTCCCTTAGCACAGATACGCAGTATTTT. Translating gives CASGLSLSTDTQYF.

The rearrangement links TRBV11-2 to TRBJ1-1, with D unresolved. The germline gives CDR1 SGHAT, CDR2 FQNNGV. V lost 6 bases and J 1 base, leaving 15 bases between the germline ends. The CDR3 is 15 residues long. The DNA of the CDR3 is TGTGCCAGCAGGAACCGAGGGAAGCCGAACACTGAAGCTTTCTTT. This encodes CASRNRGKPNTEAFF. Filled out from reference TRBV11-2 and TRBJ1-1, the complete variable domain reads EAGVAQSPRYKIIEKRQSVAFWCNPISGHATLYWYQQILGQGPKLLIQFQNNGVVDDSQLPKDRFSAERLKGVDSTLKIQPAKLEDSAVYLCASRNRGKPNTEAFFGQGTRLTVV.

The chain couples TRBV2 to TRBJ1-2; a possible D gene is TRBD1 (5 bases). The CDR3 extends over 15 amino acids. The V end was cut by 1 base, the J end by 2 bases, with 11 bases between. The germline V gene encodes CDR1 SNHLY and CDR2 FYNNEI. The CDR3 protein is CASSEGRGANYGYTF. CDR3 DNA sequence: TGTGCCAGCAGTGAAGGGAGGGGAGCCAACTATGGCTACACCTTC. Looking up the rest from reference TRBV2 and TRBJ1-2 gives the full variable domain: EPEVTQTPSHQVTQMGQEVILRCVPISNHLYFYWYRQILGQKVEFLVSFYNNEISEKSEIFDDQFSVERPDGSNFTLKIRSTKLEDSAMYFCASSEGRGANYGYTFGSGTRLTVV.

This clone was seen just once. The chain links TRBV30 to TRBJ2-1, with D perhaps matching TRBD2 (6 bases). In germline, CDR1 is GTSNPN, CDR2 SVGIG (reference sequence). Deletions cut 1 base from V and 9 bases from J, with 10 bases between. The CDR3 totals 12 residues. The CDR3 sequence: CAWSAGVGEQFF. CDR3 nucleotide sequence: TGTGCCTGGAGTGCGGGAGTGGGTGAGCAGTTCTTC.

The V call is TRBV7-9, the J call TRBJ2-1, with TRBD2 identical over 11 bases. The V gene's germline CDR1 is SEHNR and CDR2 FQNEAQ (reference sequence). The ends lost 6 bases at V and 5 bases at J; junction bases unmatched: 6. There are 15 residues in the CDR3. CDR3 sequence (DNA): TGTGCCAGCAGGGCTAAACTAGCGGGGGACAATGAGCAGTTCTTC. Protein product: CASRAKLAGDNEQFF.

This clone was counted a few times. The V call is TRBV2, the J call TRBJ1-6; TRBD1 is a possible D gene (6 bases). CDR3 size: 15 residues. Trimming shortened V by 3 bases and J by 10 bases, and 16 bases separated the two germline ends. Looked up from germline, CDR1 is SNHLY and CDR2 is FYNNEI. Here the CDR3 DNA reads TGTGCCAGCAGTGATTTTCTACAGGGTTCCTCACCCCTCCACTTT. This encodes CASSDFLQGSSPLHF.

The rearrangement uses TRBV5-6 and TRBJ1-1, with D possibly matching TRBD1 (6 bases). The V and J ends lost 4 bases and 0 bases respectively, with 13 bases between them. Germline CDR1 is SGHDT and CDR2 is YYEEEE. This CDR3 is built from 15 residues. The DNA for the CDR3 is TGTGCCAGCAGCCCAGGGGCAGGATTGAACACTGAAGCTTTCTTT. This sequence encodes CASSPGAGLNTEAFF.

This clone has just one count. The chain has TRBV7-9 and TRBJ2-7; the D is unclear. The CDR3 is 12 residues long. Germline lookup yields CDR1 SEHNR and CDR2 FQNEAQ (reference sequence). V gave up 4 bases and J gave up 0 bases, with 4 bases separating them. The CDR3 DNA reads as TGTGCCAGCAGCTCCAACTCCTACGAGCAGTACTTC. This translates into CASSSNSYEQYF.

This chain joins TRBV5-1 and TRBJ1-1; D possibly corresponds to TRBD1 (6 bases). The CDR3 runs 14 residues. The V gene's germline CDR1 is SGHRS and CDR2 YFSETQ. V was pared by 0 bases and J by 3 bases, with 9 bases between. The CDR3 DNA sequence: TGCGCCAGCAGCTTGGTCGCAGGGGACACTGAAGCTTTCTTT. This encodes CASSLVAGDTEAFF.

The genes are TRBV13 and TRBJ2-1; no firm D call. Germline-derived CDR1 and CDR2 are PRHDT and FYEKMQ (reference sequence). CDR3 size: 13 residues. Trimming took off 3 bases at V and 6 bases at J, with 9 bases between the two ends. The CDR3 bases are TGTGCCAGCAGCTTTCAGCGTGGCAATGAGCAGTTCTTC. Amino acid sequence: CASSFQRGNEQFF.

The chain has TRBV18 and TRBJ1-2; perhaps TRBD1 as D (5 bases). Germline V CDR1 and CDR2: KGHSH, LQKENI. Deletions cut 2 bases from V and 4 bases from J, with 8 bases between. This CDR3 spans 13 amino acids. The CDR3 here is CASSPDSLYGYTF. The DNA of the CDR3 is TGTGCCAGCTCACCAGACAGCCTCTATGGCTACACCTTC.

The V gene is TRBV15, the J gene TRBJ2-7; D might be TRBD1 (6 bases). This CDR3 region has 15 residues. Trimming removed 1 base at V and 0 bases at J, with 10 bases between. CDR1 and CDR2 (germline): LNHNV, YYDKDF (reference sequence). CDR3 DNA sequence: TGTGCCACCAGCAGAGGCCGGACAGACTCCTACGAGCAGTACTTC. It yields the protein CATSRGRTDSYEQYF. Together with reference TRBV15 and TRBJ2-7, the CDR3 gives the full variable domain: DAMVIQNPRYQVTQFGKPVTLSCSQTLNHNVMYWYQQKSSQAPKLLFHYYDKDFNNEADTPDNFQSRRPNTSFCFLDIRSPGLGDTAMYLCATSRGRTDSYEQYFGPGTRLTVT.

This chain uses TRBV27 with TRBJ2-3; possible D gene TRBD2, 6 bases. Trimming cost V 8 bases and J 6 bases, with 9 bases left between them. The CDR3 has 11 amino acids. Germline CDR1 MNHEY, CDR2 SMNVEV (reference sequence). The CDR3 DNA reads as TGTGCCAGCCGGGGGTGGGATACGCAGTATTTT. Residues: CASRGWDTQYF.

The chain employs TRBV18 and TRBJ1-2, with D perhaps matching TRBD1 (5 bases). CDR3 size: 16 residues. V was clipped by 1 base and J by 2 bases, with 14 bases between them. The germline V gene encodes CDR1 KGHSH and CDR2 LQKENI. The CDR3 nucleotides are TGTGCCAGCTCACCACTAGACAGCCGGCCGAACTATGGCTACACCTTC. Protein sequence: CASSPLDSRPNYGYTF.

The chain recombines TRBV27 with TRBJ2-1, with a tentative D call TRBD1 (6 bases). The germline CDR1 and CDR2 sequences are MNHEY and SMNVEV (reference sequence). The germline V and J ends were trimmed by 6 bases and 0 bases, with 12 bases remaining between them. CDR3 length: 15 amino acids. CDR3 sequence (DNA): TGTGCCAGCAGCCCCCAGGGGCCCTCCTACAATGAGCAGTTCTTC. Protein: CASSPQGPSYNEQFF.

The genes are TRBV28 and TRBJ1-5, with a tentative D call TRBD1 (5 bases). Trimming left V 6 bases short and J 0 bases short, with 15 bases between. Germline V gives CDR1 MDHEN, CDR2 SYDVKM. This CDR3 is built from 16 residues. In DNA form, the CDR3 reads TGTGCCAGCAGCCGAAGGGGCGAAAATAGCAATCAGCCCCAGCATTTT. Protein product: CASSRRGENSNQPQHF.

The chain has TRBV18 and TRBJ1-2; 7 nucleotides line up with TRBD1. The CDR3 is 15 amino acids. The V gene's germline CDR1 is KGHSH and CDR2 LQKENI. V lost 4 bases, J lost 4 bases, and 9 bases stayed unmatched. The CDR3: CASSLGDSTIYGYTF. CDR3 DNA sequence: TGTGCCAGCTCACTAGGGGACAGTACTATCTATGGCTACACCTTC.

The chain has TRBV5-1 and TRBJ1-4; no clear D gene. With 0 bases removed from V and 7 bases from J, the gap between germline ends came to 16 bases. Germline CDR1 and CDR2: SGHRS and YFSETQ. The CDR3 contains 16 residues. The CDR3 DNA reads as TGCGCCAGCAGCTTGGGGACGAGGGTATCCCTTGAAAAACTGTTTTTT. Protein sequence: CASSLGTRVSLEKLFF.

The V call is TRBV28, the J call TRBJ1-1; 7 nucleotides agree with TRBD1. The CDR3 spans 13 residues. The germline V gene encodes CDR1 MDHEN and CDR2 SYDVKM. V was clipped by 3 bases and J by 5 bases; unmatched bases: 3. The DNA of the CDR3 is TGTGCCAGCAGTTTCTTACAGGGGACTGAAGCTTTCTTT. Protein sequence: CASSFLQGTEAFF.

The CDR3 region is CASSSGGTARYEQYF. Written as DNA, the CDR3 is TGTGCCAGCAGCTCGGGGGGCACCGCACGTTACGAGCAGTACTTC. V gene TRBV7-2 combines with J gene TRBJ2-7; a possible D gene is TRBD2 (7 bases). Germline V gene lookup returns CDR1 SGHTA and CDR2 FQGNSA. V gave up 4 bases and J gave up 4 bases, with 17 bases separating them. CDR3 length equals 15 residues.

The genes are TRBV5-4 and TRBJ2-7, with 10 bases matching TRBD2. Germline trimming cut 6 bases from V and 6 bases from J; bases unmatched to any gene: 6. Germline values: CDR1 SGHNT, CDR2 YYREEE (reference sequence). The CDR3 totals 13 residues. The CDR3 loop is CASNLAGASEQYF. CDR3 DNA sequence: TGTGCCAGCAACCTAGCGGGAGCCTCCGAGCAGTACTTC.